This T cell receptor beta chain comes out of a study of T-cell reconstitution after alpha-beta-depleted transplantation in children. CDR3 length: 16 amino acids. Trimming took off 7 bases at V and 1 base at J, with 17 bases between the two ends. Germline CDR1 is SGHTA and CDR2 is FQGTGA. Library preparation (for TCRbeta) was performed with unique molecular identifiers. TCRdb passed the PCR reads through MiXCR, listing each CDR3 protein once. The table shows 440,000 or so distinct CDR3 sequences, with around 46% occurring only once. This sample comprised PBMCs, obtained before TCRalphabeta/CD19-depleted stem cell transplant. V is TRBV7-3 and J is TRBJ2-4; perhaps TRBD1 as D (5 bases). This receptor was identified in a girl under 10 years old with aplastic anemia, due to receive a stem cell transplant. The CDR3: CASMPDRPRAKNIQYF. The CDR3 DNA reads TGTGCCAGCATGCCAGACAGACCCAGGGCCAAAAACATTCAGTACTTC.